This TCR beta chain was documented in a study of blood T cell repertoires in COVID-19. At the level of the study: The analysed material was cDNA or gDNA that came from T cells, B-cell-depleted T cells, or PBMCs.

The method was immunoSEQ multiplex PCR; TCRdb's version includes in-frame clones alone and lacks a portion of them. The table shows a few hundred thousand clones, with around 84% occurring only once. Germline V gene data show CDR1 as GTSNPN and CDR2 as SVGIG (reference sequence). CDR3 length: 16 residues. Trimming removed 3 bases at V and 5 bases at J, with 22 bases between. The recovered donors of Cohort 3 showed two negative PCRs, clearance, or symptom resolution. V and J are TRBV30 and TRBJ1-2, with a tentative D call TRBD1 (5 bases). The receptor was derived from a woman aged 18-29 years who had recovered from COVID-19. The specimen sequenced was PBMCs or T cells enriched from blood (not recorded which). The CDR3 loop is CAWRGGGEGTTYGYTF. CDR3 in DNA: TGTGCCTGGAGAGGCGGGGGAGAGGGCACCACTTATGGCTACACCTTC.